The present T cell receptor beta chain was sequenced within a study of blood T cell repertoires in COVID-19. The V gene lost 2 bases and the J gene lost 8 bases, with 6 bases spanning the gap. CDR3 length: 12 amino acids. Per the germline V gene, CDR1 is SGHNT and CDR2 is YENEEA. The data were produced by immunoSEQ multiplex PCR, yet TCRdb's version contains in-frame clones alone and is incomplete. The sample holds roughly 300,000 clones, 87% seen once. This clonotype originated in a woman under 40 who had recovered from COVID-19. The chain couples TRBV11-3 to TRBJ1-4; D not resolved. Sequenced: PBMCs or T cells enriched from blood (not recorded which). The CDR3 sequence is CASSLRSEKLFF. CDR3 bases: TGTGCCAGCAGCTTAAGGAGCGAAAAACTGTTTTTT.